Following are 26 T cell receptor beta chains from one sample sequenced in a study (dated by TCRdb to about 2016). Library preparation was by RT-PCR. This sample was sequenced with an Illumina MiSeq. The public reads were reanalyzed by TCRdb: fastp trimming at Q25, MiXCR alignment, in-frame beta chains only. Under each unique CDR3 protein, matching rows form one entry showing the most common genes and DNA. The sample includes about 680,000 distinct CDR3 sequences, with around 14% observed a single time. The ten largest clones represent around 3.3% of the sample. The sample was memory CD4+ T cells from blood. The receptors here all came from a female donor in good health, serving as a healthy control.

The V and J genes are TRBV20-1 and TRBJ2-1, with 12 nucleotides matching TRBD2. The CDR3 consists of 13 residues. V shed 6 bases and J 10 bases; nucleotides not matched to a gene: 7. Germline assignment: CDR1 DFQATT and CDR2 SNEGSKA (reference sequence). CDR3 coding DNA: TGCAGTGCAAACTCAGGACTAGCGGGAGAGCAGTTCTTC. Protein sequence: CSANSGLAGEQFF.

The chain recombines TRBV10-3 with TRBJ2-6; no clear D gene. CDR1 is ENHRY, CDR2 SYGVKD, per germline. Trimming pared 3 bases from V and 1 base from J, leaving 7 bases between. The CDR3 extends over 15 amino acids. CDR3 in DNA: TGTGCCATCAGTGATACGTTGTCTGGGGCCAACGTCCTGACTTTC. Encoded protein: CAISDTLSGANVLTF.

This clonotype was counted many times. This chain links TRBV6-5 with TRBJ2-7; TRBD1 aligns across 10 bases. Trimming took 4 bases from V and 4 from J; bases not matched to a gene: 7. This CDR3 region has 15 residues. CDR1 is MNHEY and CDR2 is SVGAGI in the germline V gene. The CDR3 DNA reads TGTGCCAGCAGTTGGACAGGGGGTCCGTGGTACGAGCAGTACTTC. Translation gives CASSWTGGPWYEQYF.

The chain links TRBV9 to TRBJ1-6; D is ambiguous. Germline V gives CDR1 SGDLS, CDR2 YYNGEE. The CDR3 has 14 residues. The ends were cut back, 4 bases at V and 8 bases at J, with 13 bases in the middle. The CDR3 DNA sequence: TGTGCCAGCAGCATCGACACAAAGTATTCACCCCTCCACTTT. Encoded protein: CASSIDTKYSPLHF. The full variable domain, completed using reference TRBV9 and TRBJ1-6, is DSGVTQTPKHLITATGQRVTLRCSPRSGDLSVYWYQQSLDQGLQFLIQYYNGEERAKGNILERFSAQQFPDLHSELNLSSLELGDSALYFCASSIDTKYSPLHFGNGTRLTVT.

This clonotype was observed at least ten times. The CDR3 is CASSSPASGGAHEQYF. In DNA form, the CDR3 reads TGTGCCAGCAGTTCTCCGGCTAGCGGGGGGGCCCACGAGCAGTACTTC. The chain uses TRBV12-3 or TRBV12-4 and TRBJ2-7, with 12 bases aligning to TRBD2. This CDR3 is 16 amino acids long. V lost 4 bases to trimming and J lost 5 bases; unmatched junction nucleotides: 9.

This clonotype was seen only a few times. This sequence joins TRBV10-3 and TRBJ1-5, with 8 nucleotides matching TRBD1. Germline V lookup: CDR1 ENHRY, CDR2 SYGVKD. CDR3 size: 16 residues. With 6 bases clipped from V and 1 base from J, the junction kept 8 bases outside the gene matches. DNA of the CDR3: TGTGCCATCAGCGCGCAGGGGGCGAAAAGCAATCAGCCCCAGCATTTT. Translated, it gives CAISAQGAKSNQPQHF.

The sample holds a few counts of this clonotype. The V gene is TRBV5-1, the J gene TRBJ2-3; TRBD1 or TRBD2 may be the D gene (5 bases each). Germline CDR1 is SGHRS and CDR2 is YFSETQ. V lost 4 bases and J lost 0, with 24 bases in between. The length of the CDR3 is 19 residues. CDR3 in amino acids: CASSTPPGRDGSSTDTQYF. The DNA of the CDR3 is TGCGCCAGCAGCACGCCCCCAGGCCGGGACGGCTCTAGCACAGATACGCAGTATTTT. Full variable domain (outside the CDR3, taken from reference TRBV5-1 and TRBJ2-3): KAGVTQTPRYLIKTRGQQVTLSCSPISGHRSVSWYQQTPGQGLQFLFEYFSETQRNKGNFPGRFSGRQFSNSRSEMNVSTLELGDSALYLCASSTPPGRDGSSTDTQYFGPGTRLTVL.

V is TRBV20-1 and J is TRBJ2-7, with TRBD2 matching over 8 bases. Germline V gene lookup returns CDR1 DFQATT and CDR2 SNEGSKA (reference sequence). CDR3 length: 12 amino acids. J gave up 2 bases and V 6 bases, and 3 bases lay outside the gene matches. CDR3 in amino acids: CSAREGTYEQYF. The CDR3 DNA is TGCAGTGCACGGGAGGGCACCTACGAGCAGTACTTC.

This clonotype has just a few counts. The DNA of the CDR3 is TGTGCCAGCAGTTTTAAAGCTTCTCCCGAAAAACTGTTTTTT. Translation: CASSFKASPEKLFF. This chain joins TRBV27 and TRBJ1-4; no definite D call. From germline, CDR1 is MNHEY and CDR2 SMNVEV (reference sequence). The V end lost 3 bases, the J end lost 8 bases, and 13 bases lay between the germline ends. This CDR3 is built from 14 residues.

This clonotype was recorded at least ten times. This sequence joins TRBV7-6 and TRBJ2-7; D ambiguous. Trimming left V 1 base short and J 10 bases short, with 14 bases between. This CDR3 comprises 13 residues. CDR1 and CDR2 from the germline V gene are SGHVS and FNYEAQ. DNA of the CDR3: TGTGCCAGCAGCTTAGGATCAGGAAAACACCAGTACTTC. Translating gives CASSLGSGKHQYF.

In this sample, this clonotype turned up a few times. V and J are TRBV18 and TRBJ2-7; unclear D gene. CDR1 and CDR2 (germline): KGHSH, LQKENI. The CDR3 length is 13 residues. Trimming took off 4 bases at V and 7 bases at J, with 14 bases between the two ends. The CDR3: CASSQSRTEEQYF. The CDR3 region has the DNA TGTGCCAGCTCACAGAGCCGGACGGAGGAGCAGTACTTC.

The chain links TRBV20-1 to TRBJ2-2; D tentatively reads TRBD1 or TRBD2 (5 bases each). V was pared by 0 bases and J by 3 bases, with 8 bases between. CDR3 length: 14 amino acids. CDR1 and CDR2 (germline): DFQATT, SNEGSKA (reference sequence). The CDR3 DNA reads as TGCAGTGCTAGAGAAAGGGGACACACCGGGGAGCTGTTTTTT. Translating it yields CSARERGHTGELFF.

This sequence joins TRBV4-3 and TRBJ1-4; D ambiguous. Germline V CDR1 and CDR2: LGHNA, YSLEER. Trimming removed 2 bases from V and 6 bases from J, with 13 bases in between. The CDR3 loop spans 15 amino acids. CDR3 loop: CASSQTGSRDEKLFF. The CDR3 region has the DNA TGCGCCAGCAGCCAAACCGGGTCCCGGGATGAAAAACTGTTTTTT.

The chain joins TRBV12-3 or TRBV12-4 to TRBJ2-1; the D is unclear. This CDR3 is 13 amino acids long. Deletions cut 0 bases from V and 6 bases from J, with 6 bases between. In DNA form, the CDR3 reads TGTGCCAGCAGTTTAGCGATGGGCAATGAGCAGTTCTTC. It encodes CASSLAMGNEQFF.

The chain links TRBV5-1 to TRBJ1-2; D gene ambiguous. V dropped 3 bases and J dropped 2 bases, with 11 bases sitting between them. Germline V gene sequence: CDR1 SGHRS, CDR2 YFSETQ. The CDR3 totals 14 residues. CDR3 region: CASSYSLTNYGYTF. The CDR3 bases are TGCGCCAGCAGCTACTCCTTGACAAACTATGGCTACACCTTC. Together with reference TRBV5-1 and TRBJ1-2, the CDR3 gives the full variable domain: KAGVTQTPRYLIKTRGQQVTLSCSPISGHRSVSWYQQTPGQGLQFLFEYFSETQRNKGNFPGRFSGRQFSNSRSEMNVSTLELGDSALYLCASSYSLTNYGYTFGSGTRLTVV.

There are a few counts of this clonotype. V and J are TRBV6-1 and TRBJ1-4, with D tentatively TRBD1 (5 bases). CDR1 and CDR2 from the germline V gene are MNHNS and SASEGT. This CDR3 spans 13 amino acids. V lost 4 bases to trimming and J lost 4 bases, with 7 bases between them. CDR3 amino acids: CASSGQINEKLFF. The DNA of the CDR3 is TGTGCCAGCAGTGGACAGATTAATGAAAAACTGTTTTTT.

This chain connects TRBV5-5 to TRBJ1-2; D unclear. V dropped 0 bases and J dropped 2 bases, with 11 bases sitting between them. Germline CDR1 and CDR2: SGHKS and YYEKEE (reference sequence). The CDR3 loop spans 15 amino acids. The CDR3 sequence is CASSLGWAPNYGYTF. In DNA, the CDR3 is TGTGCCAGCAGCTTGGGGTGGGCTCCGAACTATGGCTACACCTTC.

The chain has TRBV5-1 and TRBJ2-2; 11 bases line up with TRBD2. V trimming: 5 bases; J trimming: 4 bases; junction bases outside the gene matches: 7. CDR3 length: 16 residues. The germline V gene has CDR1 SGHRS and CDR2 YFSETQ. The DNA for the CDR3 is TGCGCCAGCAGACCCACTAGCGGGAGTGTCACCGGGGAGCTGTTTTTT. Translated, it gives CASRPTSGSVTGELFF.

The J gene is TRBJ2-2, the V gene TRBV28, with TRBD2 matching 10 bases. CDR3 length equals 15 residues. J lost 7 bases, V lost 3 bases, and 5 bases had no gene match. Germline assignment: CDR1 MDHEN and CDR2 SYDVKM. CDR3 nucleotide sequence: TGTGCCAGCAGTTTCCTAGCGGGAGTGGTCGGGGAGCTGTTTTTT. Its translation: CASSFLAGVVGELFF.

This clonotype was picked up a small number of times. This sequence joins TRBV25-1 and TRBJ1-6; D uncertain. The V end lost 0 bases, the J end lost 18 bases, and 12 bases lay between the germline ends. The CDR3 runs 12 residues. Germline V gene lookup returns CDR1 MGHDK and CDR2 SYGVNS. In DNA, the CDR3 is TGTGCCAGCAGTGAATATGAAGGGCCCTACCACTTT. It encodes CASSEYEGPYHF.

Ten or more counts support this clonotype. The gene calls are TRBV9 and TRBJ2-3, with D unclear. V was cut by 4 bases and J by 2 bases, with 8 bases left in between. The CDR3 is made up of 13 amino acids. Germline CDR1 is SGDLS and CDR2 is YYNGEE. The DNA for the CDR3 is TGTGCCAGCAGCCCTACGACCACAGATACGCAGTATTTT. Its translation is CASSPTTTDTQYF.

The J gene is TRBJ2-5, the V gene TRBV20-1; 13 nucleotides agree with TRBD2. The CDR3 is 16 amino acids. V lost 2 bases and J lost 3; bases outside the gene matches: 6. The V gene's germline CDR1 is DFQATT and CDR2 SNEGSKA (reference sequence). This CDR3 reads CSARRTSGGSKETQYF. The CDR3 nucleotides are TGCAGTGCTAGAAGGACTAGCGGGGGAAGTAAAGAGACCCAGTACTTC.

The chain links TRBV7-9 to TRBJ2-1, with D unresolved. The V end was cut by 0 bases, the J end by 1 base, with 16 bases between. CDR3 length: 18 residues. The germline V gene has CDR1 SEHNR and CDR2 FQNEAQ (reference sequence). The CDR3 DNA reads as TGTGCCAGCAGCTTAGCGTCAGGAGCAGTTGCTTCCTACAATGAGCAGTTCTTC. It specifies CASSLASGAVASYNEQFF.

The table lists this clonotype with a count of one. The rearrangement joins TRBV27 to TRBJ1-2, with 11 bases identical to TRBD1. Germline lookup yields CDR1 MNHEY and CDR2 SMNVEV (reference sequence). Trimming at V came to 4 bases and at J to 6 bases, leaving 10 bases not matched to a gene. The CDR3 extends over 16 amino acids. CDR3 region: CASSSSYPGQGDGYTF. In DNA, the CDR3 is TGTGCCAGCAGTTCCTCTTACCCGGGACAGGGGGATGGCTACACCTTC.

This clonotype appeared many times. This sequence joins TRBV20-1 and TRBJ1-3; D uncertain. Germline V gene sequence: CDR1 DFQATT, CDR2 SNEGSKA (reference sequence). V was trimmed by 2 bases and J by 3 bases, leaving 17 bases between them. This CDR3 spans 16 amino acids. Here the CDR3 DNA reads TGCAGTGCTAGACAAGGGTCCTCGGCCGGTGGAAACACCATATATTTT. Its translation is CSARQGSSAGGNTIYF.

There are many counts of this clonotype. The chain recombines TRBV6-5 with TRBJ1-6; maybe TRBD1 (6 bases). The V gene's germline CDR1 is MNHEY and CDR2 SVGAGI. This CDR3 spans 16 amino acids. The ends were cut back, 6 bases at V and 7 bases at J, with 19 bases in the middle. The CDR3 DNA follows: TGTGCCAGCAGATTACAGCCTCAGGGGATCAATTCACCCCTCCACTTT. It translates to CASRLQPQGINSPLHF.